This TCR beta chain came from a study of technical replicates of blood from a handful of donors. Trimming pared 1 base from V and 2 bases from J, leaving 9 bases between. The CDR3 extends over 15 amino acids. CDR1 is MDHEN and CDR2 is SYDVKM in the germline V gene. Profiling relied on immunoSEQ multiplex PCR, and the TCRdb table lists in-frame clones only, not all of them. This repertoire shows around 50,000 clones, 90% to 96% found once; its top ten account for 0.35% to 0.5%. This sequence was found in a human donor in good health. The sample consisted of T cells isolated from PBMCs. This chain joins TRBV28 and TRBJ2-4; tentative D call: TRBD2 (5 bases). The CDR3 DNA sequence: TGTGCCAGCAGTTTATCGGAGGCAACCAAAAACATTCAGTACTTC. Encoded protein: CASSLSEATKNIQYF.